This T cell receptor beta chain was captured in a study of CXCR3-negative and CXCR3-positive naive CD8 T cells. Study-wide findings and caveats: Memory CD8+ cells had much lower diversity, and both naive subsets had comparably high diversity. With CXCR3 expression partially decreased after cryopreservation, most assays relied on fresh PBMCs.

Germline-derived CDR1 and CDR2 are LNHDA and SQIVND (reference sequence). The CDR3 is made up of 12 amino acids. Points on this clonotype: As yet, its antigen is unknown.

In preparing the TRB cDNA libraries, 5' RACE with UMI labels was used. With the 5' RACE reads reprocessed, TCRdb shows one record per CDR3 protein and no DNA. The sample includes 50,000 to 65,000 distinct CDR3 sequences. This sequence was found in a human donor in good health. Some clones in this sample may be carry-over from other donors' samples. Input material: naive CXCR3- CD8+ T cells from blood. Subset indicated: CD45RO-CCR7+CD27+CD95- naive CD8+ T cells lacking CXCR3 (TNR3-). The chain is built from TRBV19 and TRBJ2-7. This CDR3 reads CASSIGESEQYF.